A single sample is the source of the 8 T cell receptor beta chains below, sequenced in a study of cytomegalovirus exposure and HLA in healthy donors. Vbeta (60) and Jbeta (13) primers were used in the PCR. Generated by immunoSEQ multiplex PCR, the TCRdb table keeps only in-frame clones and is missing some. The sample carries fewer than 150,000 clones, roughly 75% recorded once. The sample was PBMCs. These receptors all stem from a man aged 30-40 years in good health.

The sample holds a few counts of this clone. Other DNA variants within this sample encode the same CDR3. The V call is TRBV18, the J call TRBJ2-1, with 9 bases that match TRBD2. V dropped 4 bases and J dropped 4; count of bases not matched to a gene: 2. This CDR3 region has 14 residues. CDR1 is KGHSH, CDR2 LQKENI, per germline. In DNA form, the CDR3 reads TGTGCCAGCTCACTCGCGGGAGGGTACAATGAGCAGTTCTTC. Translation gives CASSLAGGYNEQFF.

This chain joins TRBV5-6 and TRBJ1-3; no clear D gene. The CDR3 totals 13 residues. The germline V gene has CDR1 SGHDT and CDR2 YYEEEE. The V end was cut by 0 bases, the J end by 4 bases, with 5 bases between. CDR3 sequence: CASSLGAGNTIYF. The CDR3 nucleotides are TGTGCCAGCAGCTTGGGAGCCGGAAACACCATATATTTT.

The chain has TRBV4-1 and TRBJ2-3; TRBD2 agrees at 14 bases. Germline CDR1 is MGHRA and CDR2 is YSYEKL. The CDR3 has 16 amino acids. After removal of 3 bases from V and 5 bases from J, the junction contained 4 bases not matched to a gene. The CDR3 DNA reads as TGCGCCAGCAGCCACCCGGGACTAGCGGGAGTAGATACGCAGTATTTT. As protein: CASSHPGLAGVDTQYF.

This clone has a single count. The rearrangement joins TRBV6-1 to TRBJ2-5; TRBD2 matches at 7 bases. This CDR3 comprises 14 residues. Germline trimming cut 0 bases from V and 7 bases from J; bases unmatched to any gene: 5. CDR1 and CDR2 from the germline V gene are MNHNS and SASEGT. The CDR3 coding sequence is TGTGCCAGCAGTGAAGCGGGGGGGGAGGCGACCCAGTACTTC. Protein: CASSEAGGEATQYF.

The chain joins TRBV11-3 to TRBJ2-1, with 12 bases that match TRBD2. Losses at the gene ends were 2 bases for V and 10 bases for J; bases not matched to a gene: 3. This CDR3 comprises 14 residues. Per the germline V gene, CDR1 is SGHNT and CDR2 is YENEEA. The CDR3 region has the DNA TGTGCCAGCAGCTTACATGGACTAGCGGGAGAGCAGTTCTTC. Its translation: CASSLHGLAGEQFF.

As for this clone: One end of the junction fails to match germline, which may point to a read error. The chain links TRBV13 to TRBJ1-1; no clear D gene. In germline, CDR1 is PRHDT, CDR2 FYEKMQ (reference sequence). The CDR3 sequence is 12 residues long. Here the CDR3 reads CASSLGSTEAFF. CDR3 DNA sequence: TGTGCCAGCAGCCTAGGGAGCACTGAAGCTTTCTTT.

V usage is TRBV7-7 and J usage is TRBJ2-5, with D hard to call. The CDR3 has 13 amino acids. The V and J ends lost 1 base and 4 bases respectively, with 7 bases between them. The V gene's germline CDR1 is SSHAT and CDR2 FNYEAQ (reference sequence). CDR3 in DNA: TGTGCCAGCAGCTTAGGGGTAGCAGAGACCCAGTACTTC. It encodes CASSLGVAETQYF.

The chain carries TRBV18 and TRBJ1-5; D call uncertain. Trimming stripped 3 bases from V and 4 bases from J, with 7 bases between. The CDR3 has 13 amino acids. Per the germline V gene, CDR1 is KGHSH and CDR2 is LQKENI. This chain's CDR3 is CASSPGENQPQHF. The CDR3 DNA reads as TGTGCCAGCTCACCGGGAGAGAATCAGCCCCAGCATTTT.